Listed below are T cell receptor beta chains from one sample, sequenced in a study of spatial heterogeneity in lung cancer. TCRdb re-derived calls from the 5' RACE reads in MiXCR, one entry per CDR3 protein. The sample yields some 8,900 distinct CDR3 sequences, 3.5% to 5.5% seen once. Source: PBMCs, taken at surgery. Source of these receptors: a male donor with early-stage non-small cell lung cancer. Both conserved end residues are part of each CDR3. D genes are given only for firm matches. Rows may omit the clone size; those that give it use once, few, many or a size class.

v_gene	abundance	d_gene	j_gene	CDR3aa	CDR3nt
TRBV20-1	many	.	TRBJ2-5	CSAAWPVTQYF	TGCAGTGCTGCTTGGCCCGTGACCCAGTACTTC
TRBV28	many	TRBD1	TRBJ2-5	CASSAYGQGVREETQYF	TGTGCCAGCAGTGCGTATGGACAGGGAGTGCGAGAAGAGACCCAGTACTTC
TRBV5-1	.	.	TRBJ2-5	CASSLAPGAGETQYF	TGCGCCAGCAGCTTGGCCCCGGGGGCAGGAGAGACCCAGTACTTC
TRBV12-3/TRBV12-4	many	TRBD1	TRBJ1-4	CASTRTGVNEKLFF	TGTGCCAGCACCAGGACAGGGGTTAATGAAAAACTGTTTTTT
TRBV3-1	many	.	TRBJ2-2	CASSQEWGSNTGELFF	TGTGCCAGCAGCCAAGAATGGGGATCAAACACCGGGGAGCTGTTTTTT
TRBV19	medium-sized	.	TRBJ1-5	CASSSGAINSNQPQHF	TGTGCCAGTAGCTCGGGGGCGATAAATAGCAATCAGCCCCAGCATTTT
TRBV2	medium-sized	.	TRBJ1-1	CASGTTRDTEAFF	TGTGCCAGCGGAACGACCAGGGACACTGAAGCTTTCTTT
TRBV7-8	many	.	TRBJ1-3	CASSSYRLPVVGNTIYF	TGTGCCAGCAGCTCCTACCGGCTACCGGTCGTTGGAAACACCATATATTTT
TRBV20-1	many	TRBD2	TRBJ2-3	CSARLAGWYTDTQYF	TGCAGTGCTAGACTAGCGGGTTGGTACACAGATACGCAGTATTTT
TRBV4-2	many	.	TRBJ1-4	CASSQESIRATNEKLFF	TGTGCCAGCAGCCAAGAGTCAATACGGGCAACTAATGAAAAACTGTTTTTT
TRBV19	many	.	TRBJ1-5	CASNQGYNQPQHF	TGTGCCAGTAATCAGGGGTACAATCAGCCCCAGCATTTT
TRBV14	.	.	TRBJ2-5	CASSQVRETQYF	TGTGCCAGCAGCCAAGTTCGAGAGACCCAGTACTTC
TRBV7-8	many	.	TRBJ2-3	CASSLAPWGDTQYF	TGTGCCAGCAGCTTAGCCCCTTGGGGAGATACGCAGTATTTT